Sequencing of this T cell receptor beta chain was carried out in a study of glioma-infiltrating T cells after dendritic cell vaccination. Whole-study context: Dendritic cell vaccination trial patients had either newly diagnosed or recurrent glioblastoma.

All glioblastoma patients lacked an isocitrate dehydrogenase mutation. Input was around 2.1 ug genomic DNA, or all available if less. Using immunoSEQ multiplex PCR, the repertoire was profiled, and TCRdb retains in-frame clones only, with some absent. In the table there are 85,000 to 95,000 clones, about nine tenths of which are singletons. The TCR comes from a human donor with glioblastoma. This material consisted of blood, taken before dendritic cell vaccination.

For the CDR3, the DNA is TGTGCCAGCAGTTTAACAGGAAACGAGCAGTACTTC. Protein product: CASSLTGNEQYF. The J gene is TRBJ2-7, the V gene TRBV27; D is perhaps TRBD1 (5 bases). The CDR3 length is 12 residues. V was cut by 2 bases and J by 5 bases, with 7 bases left in between. Per germline, CDR1 MNHEY and CDR2 SMNVEV (reference sequence).